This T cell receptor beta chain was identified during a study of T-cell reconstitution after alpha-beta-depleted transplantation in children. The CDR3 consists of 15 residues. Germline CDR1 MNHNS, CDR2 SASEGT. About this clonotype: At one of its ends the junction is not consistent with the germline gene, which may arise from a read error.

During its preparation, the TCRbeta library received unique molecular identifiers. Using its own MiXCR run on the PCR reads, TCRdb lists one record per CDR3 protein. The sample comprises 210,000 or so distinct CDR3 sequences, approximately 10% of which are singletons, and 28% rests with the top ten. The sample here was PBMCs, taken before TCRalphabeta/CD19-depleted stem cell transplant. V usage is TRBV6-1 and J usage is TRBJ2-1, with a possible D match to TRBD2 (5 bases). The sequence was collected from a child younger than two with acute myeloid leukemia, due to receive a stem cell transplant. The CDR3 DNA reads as TGTGCCAGCAGTGGAGGGCCTCTTCCTTACAAGGAGCAGTTCTTC. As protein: CASSGGPLPYKEQFF.